What follows are 30 T cell receptor beta chains derived from one specimen sequenced in a study of blood T cell repertoires in COVID-19. Measured with immunoSEQ multiplex PCR; TCRdb has only the in-frame clones, and not every one. The table includes approximately 50,000 clones, 75% to 95% detected once. Sequenced sample: peripheral blood. The source is a man aged 45-65 years with active COVID-19.

The chain links TRBV18 to TRBJ2-2; a possible D gene is TRBD1 (5 bases). Trimming removed 3 bases at V and 5 bases at J, with 13 bases between. Germline CDR1 KGHSH, CDR2 LQKENI. The CDR3 loop spans 15 amino acids. The chain's CDR3 is CASSPKAGNTGELFF. The CDR3 DNA is TGTGCCAGCTCACCGAAGGCAGGGAATACCGGGGAGCTGTTTTTT.

This chain joins TRBV20-1 and TRBJ1-2; D might be TRBD1 (5 bases). Looked up from germline, CDR1 is DFQATT and CDR2 is SNEGSKA (reference sequence). V was clipped by 6 bases and J by 5 bases, with 10 bases between them. The CDR3 runs to 11 residues. DNA of the CDR3: TGCAGTGCCGGGCAGGGATATGGCTACACCTTC. Protein product: CSAGQGYGYTF.

The chain employs TRBV5-1 and TRBJ2-1; the match to TRBD2 covers 9 bases. The CDR3 is 15 residues long. With V trimmed by 2 bases and J by 7 bases, 7 bases remained unmatched. Germline V gene data show CDR1 as SGHRS and CDR2 as YFSETQ. The CDR3 protein is CASSFTAGGRNEQFF. The CDR3 coding sequence is TGCGCCAGCAGCTTCACAGCGGGAGGAAGAAATGAGCAGTTCTTC. Based on the CDR3 plus reference TRBV5-1 and TRBJ2-1, the full variable domain is KAGVTQTPRYLIKTRGQQVTLSCSPISGHRSVSWYQQTPGQGLQFLFEYFSETQRNKGNFPGRFSGRQFSNSRSEMNVSTLELGDSALYLCASSFTAGGRNEQFFGPGTRLTVL.

The V gene is TRBV27, the J gene TRBJ1-2; D may be TRBD1 (6 bases). The germline CDR1 and CDR2 sequences are MNHEY and SMNVEV (reference sequence). The V and J ends lost 6 bases and 6 bases respectively, with 17 bases between them. CDR3 length: 14 residues. Written as DNA, the CDR3 is TGTGCCAGCAGCCAAAGAACAGGGATGGATGGCTACACCTTC. This sequence encodes CASSQRTGMDGYTF.

The CDR3 sequence is CASSLQGREQFF. The CDR3 region has the DNA TGTGCCAGCTCTCTTCAGGGGCGGGAGCAGTTCTTC. V gene TRBV18 combines with J gene TRBJ2-1; possible D gene TRBD1, 6 bases. The V gene's germline CDR1 is KGHSH and CDR2 LQKENI. The V gene lost 6 bases and the J gene lost 10 bases, with 13 bases spanning the gap. This CDR3 is built from 12 residues.

This chain links TRBV10-1 with TRBJ2-1; D perhaps matches TRBD1 (5 bases). The V and J ends lost 2 bases and 4 bases respectively, with 12 bases between them. This CDR3 comprises 15 residues. CDR1 is WNHNN, CDR2 SYGVQD, per germline (reference sequence). CDR3 protein: CASSERTPLYNEQFF. The CDR3 DNA reads as TGCGCCAGCAGTGAGCGGACACCGCTGTACAATGAGCAGTTCTTC.

CDR3 sequence reads: CASSLGASGYTF. Here the CDR3 DNA reads TGTGCCAGCAGCTTAGGGGCGTCTGGCTACACCTTC. The chain is built from TRBV7-9 and TRBJ1-2; D unresolved. CDR1 and CDR2 from the germline V gene are SEHNR and FQNEAQ (reference sequence). The V and J ends lost 1 base and 7 bases respectively, with 7 bases between them. The CDR3 contains 12 residues.

The V and J genes are TRBV21-1 and TRBJ1-5; the table's D call of TRBD1 was not tested on the DNA. TRBV21-1 is a pseudogene segment. CDR3 length: 15 residues. The CDR3 DNA reads as TGTGCCAGCAGCACCCCGGACAGAGTCAATCAGCCCCAGCATTTT. Translating it yields CASSTPDRVNQPQHF.

This clone turned up a few times. The chain combines TRBV28 with TRBJ1-4; TRBD1 is a possible D gene (6 bases). The CDR3 sequence is 13 residues long. Germline CDR1 reads MDHEN; CDR2 reads SYDVKM. Trimming removed 3 bases at V and 12 bases at J, with 14 bases between. Written as DNA, the CDR3 is TGTGCCAGCAGTTTGGTGAGGACAGTTCAACTGTTTTTT. Amino acids: CASSLVRTVQLFF.

The chain couples TRBV7-2 to TRBJ2-2; D is perhaps TRBD2 (5 bases). This CDR3 spans 15 amino acids. The germline V and J ends were trimmed by 2 bases and 5 bases, with 12 bases remaining between them. Per the germline V gene, CDR1 is SGHTA and CDR2 is FQGNSA. The chain's CDR3 is CASSLLRSGTGELFF. The CDR3 DNA reads TGTGCCAGCAGCTTACTGAGATCGGGGACCGGGGAGCTGTTTTTT.

CDR3 DNA sequence: TGTGCCAGCAGCCAATCCCCAGCGAGCTCCTACGAGCAGTACTTC. Translation: CASSQSPASSYEQYF. J is TRBJ2-7 and V is TRBV3-1 (or the pseudogene TRBV3-2); unclear D gene. Trimming pared 2 bases from V and 0 bases from J, leaving 11 bases between. From germline, CDR1 is LGHDT and CDR2 YNNKEL (reference sequence). The CDR3 totals 15 residues.

V is TRBV6-5 and J is TRBJ2-1, with D tentatively TRBD2 (6 bases). The V gene lost 8 bases and the J gene lost 6 bases, with 20 bases spanning the gap. The germline CDR1 and CDR2 sequences are MNHEY and SVGAGI. The CDR3 runs to 15 residues. The chain's CDR3 is CASSRDFHQGNEQFF. In nucleotides, the CDR3 is TGTGCCAGCTCCCGGGACTTCCATCAAGGCAATGAGCAGTTCTTC.

This clone came up a few times. This sequence joins TRBV6-5 and TRBJ1-1; tentatively, D is TRBD1 (6 bases). There are 14 residues in the CDR3. The ends were cut back, 8 bases at V and 4 bases at J, with 17 bases in the middle. From germline, CDR1 is MNHEY and CDR2 SVGAGI. CDR3 sequence: CASGSTGMGTEAFF. The CDR3 DNA reads as TGTGCCAGCGGGTCCACAGGGATGGGCACTGAAGCTTTCTTT.

CDR3 nucleotide sequence: TGTGCCAGCAGCCCCCTAGGCCCCGGGGAGCTGTTTTTT. It translates to CASSPLGPGELFF. The V gene is TRBV14, the J gene TRBJ2-2; no clear D. The V gene lost 4 bases and the J gene lost 6 bases, with 9 bases spanning the gap. The germline V gene encodes CDR1 SGHDN and CDR2 FVKESK. This CDR3 has 13 residues.

This clone rates as medium-sized. This chain connects TRBV4-1 to TRBJ1-5; the match to TRBD1 covers 8 bases. The V gene end was trimmed by 6 bases and the J gene end by 0 bases; junction bases not matched to a gene: 10. The CDR3 runs 17 residues. Germline CDR1 reads MGHRA; CDR2 reads YSYEKL. CDR3 sequence reads: CASRLDRASYSNQPQHF. The DNA of the CDR3 is TGCGCCAGCAGACTGGACAGGGCGAGTTATAGCAATCAGCCCCAGCATTTT.

The chain uses TRBV7-2 and TRBJ1-5, with D hard to call. Deletions cut 1 base from V and 0 bases from J, with 7 bases between. From germline, CDR1 is SGHTA and CDR2 FQGNSA. This CDR3 has 15 amino acids. CDR3 nucleotides: TGTGCCAGCAGCTTAGACAGATATAGCAATCAGCCCCAGCATTTT. It specifies CASSLDRYSNQPQHF.

CDR3 in DNA: TGTGCCACCAGCAGAGATTACTCTAGAGGTGAGCAGTTCTTC. Its translation is CATSRDYSRGEQFF. The chain combines TRBV15 with TRBJ2-1; no reliable D call. Trimming took off 0 bases at V and 9 bases at J, with 12 bases between the two ends. The V gene's germline CDR1 is LNHNV and CDR2 YYDKDF (reference sequence). The CDR3 is 14 residues long.

The CDR3 coding sequence is TGTGCCACCAGTGATTTGGGAAGCCACCCCCCTGCGGACAGCACTTATGGCTACACCTTC. Translating it yields CATSDLGSHPPADSTYGYTF. The chain carries TRBV24-1 and TRBJ1-2; a weak D match, TRBD1 (6 bases). Germline V gene sequence: CDR1 KGHDR, CDR2 SFDVKD. With 0 bases removed from V and 5 bases from J, the gap between germline ends came to 27 bases. The length of the CDR3 is 20 residues.

The V call is TRBV28, the J call TRBJ1-1; 7 nucleotides match TRBD1. J lost 4 bases, V lost 5 bases, and 7 bases had no gene match. The V gene's germline CDR1 is MDHEN and CDR2 SYDVKM. The CDR3 consists of 14 residues. Written as DNA, the CDR3 is TGTGCCAGCAGTCCACAGGGGCCGGTCACTGAAGCTTTCTTT. Translation: CASSPQGPVTEAFF.

V usage is TRBV19 and J usage is TRBJ2-3, with D possibly being TRBD2 (5 bases). V lost 2 bases to trimming and J lost 4 bases, with 10 bases between them. Germline CDR1 and CDR2: LNHDA and SQIVND (reference sequence). The CDR3 length is 14 residues. CDR3 protein: CASSITRTPDTQYF. CDR3 coding DNA: TGTGCCAGTAGTATAACTAGAACCCCAGATACGCAGTATTTT.

V is TRBV7-9 and J is TRBJ2-7, with D perhaps TRBD2 (5 bases). Looked up from germline, CDR1 is SEHNR and CDR2 is FQNEAQ (reference sequence). The CDR3 consists of 14 residues. Trimming stripped 2 bases from V and 5 bases from J, with 13 bases between. CDR3 in DNA: TGTGCCAGCAGCTTAAGGCGTGGAGGCGACGAGCAGTACTTC. This gives the protein CASSLRRGGDEQYF.

J is TRBJ1-2 and V is TRBV7-9; a weak D match, TRBD1 (6 bases). This CDR3 is 15 amino acids long. Trimming removed 4 bases from V and 0 bases from J, with 12 bases in between. The germline V gene has CDR1 SEHNR and CDR2 FQNEAQ (reference sequence). The CDR3 coding sequence is TGTGCCAGCAGCTCCGGACAGCTAACTAACTATGGCTACACCTTC. Protein: CASSSGQLTNYGYTF.

This chain joins TRBV30 and TRBJ1-1; D not resolved. This CDR3 region has 13 residues. Germline CDR1 is GTSNPN and CDR2 is SVGIG (reference sequence). Trimming pared 1 base from V and 3 bases from J, leaving 9 bases between. CDR3 residues: CAWSGWLYTEAFF. The DNA for the CDR3 is TGTGCCTGGAGTGGTTGGCTGTACACTGAAGCTTTCTTT.

This rearrangement joins TRBV3-1 (or the pseudogene TRBV3-2) to TRBJ2-5, with 7 bases fitting TRBD2. The length of the CDR3 is 14 residues. CDR1 is LGHDT, CDR2 YNNKEL, per germline (reference sequence). V lost 4 bases, J lost 7 bases, and 9 bases stayed unmatched. The CDR3 protein is CASSRHGGLGTQYF. CDR3 sequence (DNA): TGTGCCAGCAGCCGTCACGGGGGGTTGGGGACCCAGTACTTC.

V usage is TRBV29-1 and J usage is TRBJ1-1, with a possible D match to TRBD1 (6 bases). Germline CDR1 reads SQVTM; CDR2 reads ANQGSEA. V dropped 6 bases and J dropped 10 bases, with 21 bases sitting between them. This CDR3 is 13 amino acids long. As DNA, the CDR3 is TGCAGCGTCGCAGGGGTTTTATCTCTCGGAGCTTTCTTT. This codes for CSVAGVLSLGAFF.

The chain carries TRBV6-6 and TRBJ2-5, with 9 bases matching TRBD1. Trimming took 0 bases from V and 1 from J; bases not matched to a gene: 0. CDR1 and CDR2 from the germline V gene are MNHNY and SVGAGI (reference sequence). The CDR3 length is 15 residues. CDR3 in amino acids: CASSYSTGGQETQYF. The CDR3 region has the DNA TGTGCCAGCAGTTACTCGACAGGGGGCCAAGAGACCCAGTACTTC.

V usage is TRBV27 and J usage is TRBJ2-1, with D possibly being TRBD2 (7 bases). V was pared by 8 bases and J by 0 bases, with 11 bases between. The CDR3 is 14 amino acids. Per germline, CDR1 MNHEY and CDR2 SMNVEV (reference sequence). DNA for the CDR3: TGTGCCAGCCGAGGGGGGGTCTCCTACAATGAGCAGTTCTTC. Its translation is CASRGGVSYNEQFF.

V is TRBV7-9 and J is TRBJ2-7; 11 bases match TRBD2. The germline gives CDR1 SEHNR, CDR2 FQNEAQ (reference sequence). Trimming took 6 bases from V and 2 from J; bases not matched to a gene: 6. This CDR3 contains 15 residues. CDR3 in DNA: TGTGCCAGCAGTCTAAGACTAGCGGGGACCTACGAGCAGTACTTC. It is translated as CASSLRLAGTYEQYF.

This clone was seen a single time. The chain uses TRBV7-2 and TRBJ2-5, with 15 positions matching TRBD2. The V gene end was trimmed by 0 bases and the J gene end by 4 bases; junction bases not matched to a gene: 6. This CDR3 has 18 residues. Germline loops: CDR1 SGHTA, CDR2 FQGNSA. CDR3: CASSLALGLAGGRETQYF. The CDR3, as DNA: TGTGCCAGCAGCTTAGCCCTGGGACTAGCGGGAGGAAGAGAGACCCAGTACTTC.

The genes are TRBV3-1 (or the pseudogene TRBV3-2) and TRBJ2-2; D remains unclear. Germline values: CDR1 LGHDT, CDR2 YNNKEL (reference sequence). The CDR3 runs to 12 residues. Between the trimmed V and J ends, which lost 6 bases and 6 bases, there was a span of 8 bases. Here the CDR3 reads CASRTVAGELFF. The CDR3 bases are TGTGCCAGCAGAACAGTGGCCGGGGAGCTGTTTTTT.